The clone carrying this T cell receptor (beta chain) has a count of ten or more. These data come from a study of metastatic and nonmetastatic thyroid tumors. Via MiXCR, TCRdb re-called the PCR reads. The data hold just over 20,000 clones, with 10% to 15% observed a single time. V dropped 4 bases and J dropped 7 bases, with 11 bases sitting between them. The CDR3 runs 13 residues. Germline CDR1 is SEHNR and CDR2 is FQNEAQ (reference sequence). Every patient underwent thyroid surgery untreated. The sequencing input was blood. This TCR was recovered from a female donor with papillary thyroid cancer or a benign thyroid nodule (not recorded which). Some clones in this sample may be carry-over from other donors' samples. The chain recombines TRBV7-9 with TRBJ1-3; perhaps TRBD1 as D (6 bases). CDR3 in DNA: TGTGCCAGCAGCTGGGGCGACAGGAACACCATATATTTT. Amino acid sequence: CASSWGDRNTIYF.